Here is one T cell receptor (beta chain) with its context. These data originate in a study of T-cell memory formation after mild COVID-19. TCRdb analysed the 5' RACE reads with MiXCR anew, one entry per CDR3 protein. The sample has approximately 300,000 distinct CDR3 sequences, just under 20% seen once. Germline V lookup: CDR1 KGHDR, CDR2 SFDVKD. V was clipped by 4 bases and J by 1 base, with 6 bases between them. The CDR3 has 13 residues. The sequencing sample was made of PBMCs or a T cell subset sorted from them (not recorded which). This chain joins TRBV24-1 and TRBJ1-2; D not certain. The clonotype originates from a man aged 18 to 29 who had mild COVID-19 (a few samples of this study predate the infection). Cell type and time point are not known. The CDR3 region is CATSEGSNYGYTF. For the CDR3, the DNA is TGTGCCACCAGTGAAGGGAGTAACTATGGCTACACCTTC.